This T cell receptor (beta chain) is drawn from a study of cytomegalovirus exposure and HLA in healthy donors. Study-level results: Within an earlier analysis, most TCR beta V segments proved productive either about 87% or about 30% of the time. Researchers reported in a later analysis that common viral pathogens appeared linked to several top clusters. TCR beta V- and J-gene trimming, according to a later analysis, was linked to a missense DCLRE1C variant. Sequence variants that were highly shared formed a cluster that was likely a sequencing artifact.

V shed 7 bases, J shed 5 bases, and the junction held 12 bases outside the gene matches. The CDR3 contains 15 residues. The germline V gene encodes CDR1 MDHEN and CDR2 SYDVKM. This clone was counted between two and nine times. Antigen specificity is unknown. PCR used 60 Vbeta primers and 13 Jbeta primers. The protocol was immunoSEQ multiplex PCR, while the TCRdb copy is restricted to in-frame clones and leaves out a portion. The data hold under 200,000 clones, with approximately 80% observed a single time. Material: PBMCs. V usage is TRBV28 and J usage is TRBJ1-2, with TRBD1 identical over 8 bases. The sequence came from a man in his forties or fifties in good health and CMV-seropositive. DNA of the CDR3: TGTGCCAGCACCTTTCAGGGGGCGGTTTGGTATGGCTACACCTTC. Amino acid sequence: CASTFQGAVWYGYTF.